This T cell receptor (beta chain) was sequenced in a study of CD8 T cells in ankylosing spondylitis. This clonotype has a handful of counts. What it recognizes is unknown. Study outcomes and limitations: Some of these motif variants have turned up before, in reports on reactive arthritis synovial fluid and blood. Significantly higher representation of disease-linked clones was reported for matched ankylosing spondylitis synovial fluid. The disease-linked clones had a CD8+ phenotype and low blood frequencies. A TCR beta motif made of fewer than ten highly homologous variants seemed typical of ankylosing spondylitis blood.

This CDR3 is 15 amino acids long. One entry per CDR3 protein, called by TCRdb with MiXCR from the 5' RACE reads. Here the sample spans 270,000 or so distinct CDR3 sequences, about 18% being singletons. This TCR came from a male donor with ankylosing spondylitis or in good health (not recorded which). The sequencing sample was made of blood, either unsorted or a sorted T cell fraction (not recorded which). The rearrangement joins TRBV12-1 to TRBJ1-5; the tabulated D call, TRBD1, remains unverified against the DNA. TRBV12-1 is flagged as a pseudogene. The CDR3, as DNA: TGTGCCAGCAGCCCCAATCGGGGGCGAAGCCAGCCCCAGCATTTT. The encoded protein is CASSPNRGRSQPQHF.